This T cell receptor beta chain was documented in a study of blood T cell repertoires in COVID-19. As for the study in general: The samples span acute and convalescent COVID-19 from the United States, Italy and Spain. T cells, B-cell-depleted T cells, or PBMCs provided the cDNA or gDNA that served as material.

Original processing methods: Reference gene primer amplification in the assay estimated nucleated cell counts. Clones were read by immunoSEQ multiplex PCR, and TCRdb kept only the in-frame ones, dropping some. V and J calls and clone size are those listed in that table; D and trimming were worked out from the DNA. The table shows about 95,000 clones, with about four fifths occurring only once. This CDR3 contains 13 residues. Germline values: CDR1 WNHNN, CDR2 SYGVQD (reference sequence). V lost 7 bases, J lost 7 bases, and 14 bases lay in between. V usage is TRBV10-1 and J usage is TRBJ2-1; possible D gene TRBD2, 5 bases. This clonotype was obtained from a human donor in a cohort sampled during active COVID-19. The sample taken for sequencing was peripheral blood. CDR3 protein: CASTPSGLNEQFF. CDR3 coding DNA: TGCGCCAGCACCCCTTCGGGGTTGAATGAGCAGTTCTTC.